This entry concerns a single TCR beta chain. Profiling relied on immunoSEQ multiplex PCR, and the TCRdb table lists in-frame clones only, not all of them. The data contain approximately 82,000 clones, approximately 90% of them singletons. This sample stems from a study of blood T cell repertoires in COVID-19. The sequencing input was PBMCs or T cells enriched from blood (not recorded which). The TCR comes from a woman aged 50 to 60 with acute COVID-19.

CDR3 in amino acids: CASSFSGLAGINEQFF. The CDR3 region has the DNA TGTGCCAGCAGCTTTAGCGGGCTAGCGGGAATCAATGAGCAGTTCTTC. The chain recombines TRBV9 with TRBJ2-1; 9 positions agree with TRBD2. The CDR3 totals 16 residues. In germline, CDR1 is SGDLS, CDR2 YYNGEE. V shed 4 bases, J shed 6 bases, and the junction held 11 bases outside the gene matches.